This T cell receptor beta chain was recorded in a study of T cell repertoires in cytomegalovirus infection (dated by TCRdb to the late 2010s). For the study in its entirety: The peptide stimulations were aimed at well-studied HLA-B-restricted epitopes as well as recently identified HLA-C-restricted CMV epitopes, whose presentation resists viral immunomodulation. Donor HLA type was relevant to the analysis, because carriage of CMV infection together with the matching HLA type was indicated by public TCR beta signatures. Overall study results and their limits: Carriers of CMV infection plus the relevant HLA type were discriminated by the cumulative frequency of public TCR beta family members in the study cohort and in an independent roughly 400-donor cohort. The ex vivo response was dominated by HLA-C-restricted CMV-specific TCR beta clonotypes, which also provided the single most frequent clonotype in two of eight donors.

The treatment or condition label corresponds to: in vitro stimulation with specific CMV peptide epitopes to enrich CMV-specific T cells. The CDR3 starts with the cysteine, ends with the phenylalanine, and has 15 residues. Of all the DNA, just the CDR3 is kept, 45 bases in frame from base 1. V is shortened by 5 bases, J by 5 bases, and the region joining them spans 15 bases. The germline V gene gives CDR1 as SGHTA and CDR2 as FQGNSA. This clonotype was counted at least ten times. It has no known antigen specificity. There are no base qualities to consult, and no much larger clone falls within one base. The sample was run on an Illumina HiSeq 1500. TCRdb ran its own pipeline on the public reads, namely fastp trimming at Q25 and MiXCR clone calling, and kept in-frame beta chains. When rows share a CDR3 protein, they turn into one entry using the most common DNA and genes. For this sample the table gives around 300,000 distinct CDR3 sequences, of which 22% were detected only once. About 21% of the sample is taken by the ten largest.

The origin of this receptor is a human donor in good health (CMV status not recorded). Some clones in this sample may be carry-over from other donors' samples. Sample: cultured PBMCs, taken from culture after CMV antigen stimulation. The chain links TRBV7-2 with TRBJ2-2; the D segment cannot be called with confidence. The DNA sequence is given as TGTGCCAGCAGCCCCATGGGCGGAGTTACCGGGGAGCTGTTTTTT. Its translation is CASSPMGGVTGELFF. The full variable domain, with segments outside the CDR3 supplied by the reference TRBV7-2 and TRBJ2-2 proteins, appears as GAGVSQSPSNKVTEKGKDVELRCDPISGHTALYWYRQSLGQGLEFLIYFQGNSAPDKSGLPSDRFSAERTGGSVSTLTIQRTQQEDSAVYLCASSPMGGVTGELFFGEGSRLTVL.